Shown below are 17 T cell receptor beta chains from a single sample sequenced in a study of cytomegalovirus exposure and HLA in healthy donors. With 60 Vbeta and 13 Jbeta primers, the PCR was carried out. Assay: immunoSEQ multiplex PCR; the TCRdb copy retains only in-frame clones and omits some. The profile shows roughly 170,000 clones, roughly 84% of them singletons. Specimen: PBMCs. The receptors were gathered from a male donor in good health and CMV-seronegative.

The CDR3 nucleotides are TGTGCCTGGATGTGGACAGGGAGGAACACTGAAGCTTTCTTT. Residues: CAWMWTGRNTEAFF. The chain couples TRBV30 to TRBJ1-1, with 8 bases lining up with TRBD1. Per the germline V gene, CDR1 is GTSNPN and CDR2 is SVGIG (reference sequence). With 4 bases clipped from V and 1 base from J, the junction kept 5 bases outside the gene matches. The CDR3 length is 14 residues.

CDR3 coding DNA: TGTGCCAGCAGCGGCGCTCTAGGGGGCACCGGGGAGCTGTTTTTT. Translating gives CASSGALGGTGELFF. This chain uses TRBV9 with TRBJ2-2; D is possibly TRBD1 (6 bases). The germline V and J ends were trimmed by 3 bases and 4 bases, with 13 bases remaining between them. This CDR3 region has 15 residues. Germline CDR1 SGDLS, CDR2 YYNGEE.

V usage is TRBV6-6 and J usage is TRBJ1-5; the match to TRBD1 covers 7 bases. Germline CDR1 reads MNHNY; CDR2 reads SVGAGI (reference sequence). With V trimmed by 6 bases and J by 4 bases, 9 bases remained unmatched. CDR3 length equals 15 residues. The CDR3 is CASSLDRDRNQPQHF. The CDR3 region has the DNA TGTGCCAGCAGCTTAGATAGGGACAGAAATCAGCCCCAGCATTTT.

The gene calls are TRBV5-6 and TRBJ2-1, with D tentatively TRBD1 (5 bases). The germline V and J ends were trimmed by 3 bases and 8 bases, with 12 bases remaining between them. Germline CDR1 and CDR2: SGHDT and YYEEEE. The CDR3 is 13 amino acids. CDR3 sequence reads: CASSSLGRYEQFF. The CDR3 DNA sequence: TGTGCCAGCAGCTCATTGGGGCGTTATGAGCAGTTCTTC.

The V call is TRBV6-1, the J call TRBJ1-2, with 8 bases aligning to TRBD1. Germline V lookup: CDR1 MNHNS, CDR2 SASEGT. The CDR3 loop spans 12 amino acids. V lost 6 bases, J lost 7 bases, and 4 bases stayed unmatched. The CDR3 spells CASSQGAGGYTF. The CDR3, as DNA: TGTGCCAGCAGCCAGGGGGCTGGTGGCTACACCTTC.

This clone was seen a few times. This chain links TRBV7-9 with TRBJ2-7; D might be TRBD1 (6 bases). The CDR3 has 14 amino acids. Germline-derived CDR1 and CDR2 are SEHNR and FQNEAQ (reference sequence). V lost 4 bases and J lost 2, with 12 bases in between. DNA for the CDR3: TGTGCCAGCAGCTATACAGGGACACCCTACGAGCAGTACTTC. It translates to CASSYTGTPYEQYF.

Notes on this clone: Germline is not matched at one junction end, which may reflect a read error. The V gene is TRBV7-9, the J gene TRBJ1-3, with 10 bases lining up with TRBD1. Germline-derived CDR1 and CDR2 are SEHNR and FQNEAQ (reference sequence). The CDR3 covers 16 residues. The CDR3 protein is CSSSRTGGTSGNTIYF. In DNA, the CDR3 is TGTTCCAGCAGCCGGACAGGGGGAACCTCTGGAAACACCATATATTTT.

V usage is TRBV28 and J usage is TRBJ1-2; 7 bases fit TRBD1. In germline, CDR1 is MDHEN, CDR2 SYDVKM. V lost 5 bases to trimming and J lost 1 base; unmatched junction nucleotides: 10. The CDR3 is 16 residues long. The CDR3 protein is CASSGQEGPVNYGYTF. The CDR3 DNA reads TGTGCCAGCAGTGGACAGGAGGGGCCCGTTAACTATGGCTACACCTTC.

The sample holds a few counts of this clone. This chain connects TRBV6-1 to TRBJ2-5, with 10 bases fitting TRBD1. V was clipped by 6 bases and J by 2 bases; unmatched bases: 3. Germline CDR1 reads MNHNS; CDR2 reads SASEGT. The CDR3 totals 14 residues. CDR3 coding DNA: TGTGCCAGCAGCTTGGACAGGGGGCAAGAGACCCAGTACTTC. Translating it yields CASSLDRGQETQYF.

The rearrangement uses TRBV11-2 and TRBJ2-7; TRBD1 matches 8 bases. The CDR3 contains 16 residues. Germline CDR1 is SGHAT and CDR2 is FQNNGV. V gave up 6 bases and J gave up 0 bases; unmatched junction bases: 10. For the CDR3, the DNA is TGTGCCAGCAGTCTCAGGGGGCAAAGGAGCTCCTACGAGCAGTACTTC. Its protein product is CASSLRGQRSSYEQYF.

This chain links TRBV9 with TRBJ2-3; possible D gene TRBD2, 7 bases. V lost 2 bases and J 3 bases, leaving 16 bases between the germline ends. The CDR3 runs 16 residues. CDR1 is SGDLS and CDR2 is YYNGEE in the germline V gene. The CDR3: CASSVGRGQWTDTQYF. Here the CDR3 DNA reads TGTGCCAGCAGCGTGGGGCGGGGGCAATGGACAGATACGCAGTATTTT.

The rearrangement joins TRBV6-1 to TRBJ1-5; D ambiguous. The V gene's germline CDR1 is MNHNS and CDR2 SASEGT. The germline V and J ends were trimmed by 7 bases and 3 bases, with 10 bases remaining between them. This CDR3 region has 13 residues. The CDR3 DNA reads TGTGCCAGCACTTTAGCCCTCAATCAGCCCCAGCATTTT. Protein product: CASTLALNQPQHF.

This clone has only a few counts. The V and J genes are TRBV7-2 and TRBJ2-6; the D gene is possibly TRBD2 (5 bases). Germline V gives CDR1 SGHTA, CDR2 FQGNSA. The CDR3 loop spans 16 amino acids. The V and J ends lost 0 bases and 0 bases respectively, with 6 bases between them. CDR3 nucleotide sequence: TGTGCCAGCAGCTTAGCGCGGGTCTCTGGGGCCAACGTCCTGACTTTC. It translates to CASSLARVSGANVLTF.

This chain links TRBV11-3 with TRBJ2-2; 12 nucleotides line up with TRBD2. Germline V CDR1 and CDR2: SGHNT, YENEEA. J was trimmed by 0 bases and V by 2 bases; bases with no gene match: 1. This CDR3 comprises 17 residues. CDR3 nucleotide sequence: TGTGCCAGCAGCTTACTAGCGGGAGGGCCGAACACCGGGGAGCTGTTTTTT. Translated: CASSLLAGGPNTGELFF.

This clone was seen just once. The chain employs TRBV25-1 and TRBJ1-4, with a possible D match to TRBD1 (5 bases). Trimming stripped 6 bases from V and 2 bases from J, with 13 bases between. Germline V lookup: CDR1 MGHDK, CDR2 SYGVNS. This CDR3 has 15 residues. The CDR3 DNA reads as TGTGCCAGCAGCCCCAGACAGATTACTAATGAAAAACTGTTTTTT. Protein sequence: CASSPRQITNEKLFF.

The chain carries TRBV2 and TRBJ1-1; no clear D. This CDR3 is built from 13 residues. Germline-derived CDR1 and CDR2 are SNHLY and FYNNEI. V was cut by 6 bases and J by 8 bases, with 16 bases left in between. CDR3 in DNA: TGTGCCAGCAGCCCGGGCCCTAGCACCGAAGCTTTCTTT. This codes for CASSPGPSTEAFF.

The rearrangement uses TRBV30 and TRBJ2-1, with 9 bases matching TRBD1. The germline V gene encodes CDR1 GTSNPN and CDR2 SVGIG (reference sequence). This CDR3 has 14 residues. J lost 4 bases, V lost 4 bases, and 5 bases had no gene match. CDR3 nucleotide sequence: TGTGCCTGGAATCGTGACAGGGGGTACAATGAGCAGTTCTTC. This codes for CAWNRDRGYNEQFF. The full variable domain, rest sourced from reference TRBV30 and TRBJ2-1, is SQTIHQWPATLVQPVGSPLSLECTVEGTSNPNLYWYRQAAGRGLQLLFYSVGIGQISSEVPQNLSASRPQDRQFILSSKKLLLSDSGFYLCAWNRDRGYNEQFFGPGTRLTVL.